These T cell receptor beta chains were read from a single sample in a study of blood T cell repertoires in COVID-19. Assay: immunoSEQ multiplex PCR; the TCRdb copy retains only in-frame clones and omits some. The sample comprises tens of thousands of clones, roughly 80% of which are singletons, and around a third rests with the top ten. The material sequenced was peripheral blood. The origin of the receptors is a woman of 80 years or more with acute or convalescent COVID-19. CDR3s include the opening cysteine and the closing phenylalanine or tryptophan. D genes are given only for firm matches. Clone size is stated in some rows and not others, as once, few, many or a class when expanded.

clone_size: .; v_call: TRBV6-5; d_call: .; j_call: TRBJ1-5; cdr3_nt: TGTGCCAGCACCCCGGGACTCCCTAATCAGCCCCAGCATTTT; cdr3_aa: CASTPGLPNQPQHF
clone_size: .; v_call: TRBV6-5; d_call: .; j_call: TRBJ1-6; cdr3_nt: TGTGCCAGCAGCCCGACAGGTTCTTGGTCACCCCTCCACTTT; cdr3_aa: CASSPTGSWSPLHF
clone_size: .; v_call: TRBV7-2; d_call: .; j_call: TRBJ2-3; cdr3_nt: TGTGCCAGCAGCTTAGTCGGGGGAGCGCCCACAGATACGCAGTATTTT; cdr3_aa: CASSLVGGAPTDTQYF
clone_size: few; v_call: TRBV30; d_call: TRBD1; j_call: TRBJ1-2; cdr3_nt: TGTGCCTGGAGTCCCGGGACAGGGGGCTATGGCTACACCTTC; cdr3_aa: CAWSPGTGGYGYTF
clone_size: .; v_call: TRBV7-2; d_call: TRBD2; j_call: TRBJ2-1; cdr3_nt: TGTGCCAGCAGCTTAGCCCGGGCGGGAGGCTACAATGAGCAGTTCTTC; cdr3_aa: CASSLARAGGYNEQFF
clone_size: .; v_call: TRBV9; d_call: TRBD1; j_call: TRBJ2-1; cdr3_nt: TGTGCCAGCAGCGTAAGACAGGGGATATACAATGAGCAGTTCTTC; cdr3_aa: CASSVRQGIYNEQFF
clone_size: once; v_call: TRBV3-1/TRBV3-2; d_call: .; j_call: TRBJ2-1; cdr3_nt: TGTGCCAGCAGCCAAGAACGATACTACGGGGATGAGCAGTTCTTC; cdr3_aa: CASSQERYYGDEQFF
clone_size: .; v_call: TRBV5-4; d_call: TRBD1; j_call: TRBJ2-3; cdr3_nt: TGTGCCAGCAGCCGCAGACAGGGTCCCACAGATACGCAGTATTTT; cdr3_aa: CASSRRQGPTDTQYF
clone_size: .; v_call: TRBV13; d_call: .; j_call: TRBJ2-7; cdr3_nt: TGTGCCAGCAGTGGTGCACACTACGAGCAGTACTTC; cdr3_aa: CASSGAHYEQYF
clone_size: once; v_call: TRBV6-2/TRBV6-3; d_call: .; j_call: TRBJ1-1; cdr3_nt: TGTGCCAGCAGTCACTCACCACAGGGAACGGGTGAAGCTTTCTTT; cdr3_aa: CASSHSPQGTGEAFF
clone_size: .; v_call: TRBV28; d_call: TRBD1; j_call: TRBJ1-5; cdr3_nt: TGTGCCAGCAGCCGACCGGGTGAGGACAGGGGGCCCCCCCAGCATTTT; cdr3_aa: CASSRPGEDRGPPQHF
clone_size: few; v_call: TRBV6-6; d_call: TRBD1; j_call: TRBJ1-1; cdr3_nt: TGTGCCAGCAGTTTTCCGAGGACAGGGGGCACTGAAGCTTTCTTT; cdr3_aa: CASSFPRTGGTEAFF
clone_size: .; v_call: TRBV7-2; d_call: TRBD2; j_call: TRBJ2-3; cdr3_nt: TGTGCCAGCAGCTTTCAGCGGGAGAGGGGAGATACGCAGTATTTT; cdr3_aa: CASSFQRERGDTQYF
clone_size: .; v_call: TRBV18; d_call: TRBD1; j_call: TRBJ2-7; cdr3_nt: TGTGCCAGCTCACCGATTCCCCTCGGGACAGCTACTATGTACGAGCAGTACTTC; cdr3_aa: CASSPIPLGTATMYEQYF